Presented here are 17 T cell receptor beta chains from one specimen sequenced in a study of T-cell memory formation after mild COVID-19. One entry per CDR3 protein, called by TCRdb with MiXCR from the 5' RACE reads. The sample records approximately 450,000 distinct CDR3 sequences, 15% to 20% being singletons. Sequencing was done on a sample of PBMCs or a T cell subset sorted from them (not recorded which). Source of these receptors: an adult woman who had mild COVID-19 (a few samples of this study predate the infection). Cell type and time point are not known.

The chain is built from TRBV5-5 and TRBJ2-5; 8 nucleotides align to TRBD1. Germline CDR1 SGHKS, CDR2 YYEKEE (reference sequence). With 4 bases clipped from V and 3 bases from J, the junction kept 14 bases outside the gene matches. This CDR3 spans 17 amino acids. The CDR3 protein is CASSKPRGQAGKETQYF. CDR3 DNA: TGTGCCAGCAGCAAACCCCGGGGACAGGCGGGCAAAGAGACCCAGTACTTC. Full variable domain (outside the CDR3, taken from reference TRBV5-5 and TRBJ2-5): DAGVTQSPTHLIKTRGQQVTLRCSPISGHKSVSWYQQVLGQGPQFIFQYYEKEERGRGNFPDRFSARQFPNYSSELNVNALLLGDSALYLCASSKPRGQAGKETQYFGPGTRLLVL.

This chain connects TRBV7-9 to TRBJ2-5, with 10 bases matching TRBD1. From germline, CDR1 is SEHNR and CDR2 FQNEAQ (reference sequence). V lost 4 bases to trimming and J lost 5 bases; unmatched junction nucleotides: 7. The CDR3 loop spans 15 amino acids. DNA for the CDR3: TGTGCCAGCAGCTGGGGACAGGGGCCGGGGGAGACCCAGTACTTC. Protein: CASSWGQGPGETQYF.

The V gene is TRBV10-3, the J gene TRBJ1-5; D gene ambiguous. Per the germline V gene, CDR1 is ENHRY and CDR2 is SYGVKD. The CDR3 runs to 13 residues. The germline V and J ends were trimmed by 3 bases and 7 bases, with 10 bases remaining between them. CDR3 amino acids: CAISDRVGQPQHF. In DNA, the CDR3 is TGTGCCATCAGTGATAGGGTGGGGCAGCCCCAGCATTTT.

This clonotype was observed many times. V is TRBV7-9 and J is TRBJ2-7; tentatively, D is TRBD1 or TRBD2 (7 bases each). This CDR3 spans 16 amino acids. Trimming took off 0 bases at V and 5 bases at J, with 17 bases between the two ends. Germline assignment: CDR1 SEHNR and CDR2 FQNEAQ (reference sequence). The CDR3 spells CASSLAQGGAGNEQYF. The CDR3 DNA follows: TGTGCCAGCAGCTTAGCGCAGGGGGGGGCAGGAAACGAGCAGTACTTC.

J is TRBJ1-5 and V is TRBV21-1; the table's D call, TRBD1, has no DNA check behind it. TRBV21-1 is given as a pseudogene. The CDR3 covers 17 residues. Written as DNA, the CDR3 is TGTGCCAGCAGCAAAGGGGGACAGGGACGGCCCAATCAGCCCCAGCATTTT. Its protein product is CASSKGGQGRPNQPQHF.

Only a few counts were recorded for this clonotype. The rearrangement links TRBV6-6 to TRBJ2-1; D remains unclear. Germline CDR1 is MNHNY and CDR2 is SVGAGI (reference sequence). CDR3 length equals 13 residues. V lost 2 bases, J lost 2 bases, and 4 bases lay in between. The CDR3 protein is CASSYSTYNEQFF. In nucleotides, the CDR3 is TGTGCCAGCAGTTACAGTACCTACAATGAGCAGTTCTTC.

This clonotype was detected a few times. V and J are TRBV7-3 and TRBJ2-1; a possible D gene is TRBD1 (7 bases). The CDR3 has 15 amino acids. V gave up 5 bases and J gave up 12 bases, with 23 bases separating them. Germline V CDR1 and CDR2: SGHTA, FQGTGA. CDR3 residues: CASSPQGGLPSAQFF. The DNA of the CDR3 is TGTGCCAGCAGCCCCCAGGGGGGACTCCCTTCGGCGCAGTTCTTC.

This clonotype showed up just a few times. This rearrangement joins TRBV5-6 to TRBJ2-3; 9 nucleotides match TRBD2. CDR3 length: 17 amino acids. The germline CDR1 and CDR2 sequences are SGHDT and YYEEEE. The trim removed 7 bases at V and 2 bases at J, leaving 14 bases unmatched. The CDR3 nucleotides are TGTGCCAGCCTTGGCGGGAGGGCCGTTGGTCCCACAGATACGCAGTATTTT. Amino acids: CASLGGRAVGPTDTQYF.

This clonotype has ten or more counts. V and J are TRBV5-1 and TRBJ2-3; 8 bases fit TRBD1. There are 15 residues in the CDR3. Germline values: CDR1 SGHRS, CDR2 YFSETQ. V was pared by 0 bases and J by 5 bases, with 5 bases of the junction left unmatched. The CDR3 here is CASSLGDRFGDTQYF. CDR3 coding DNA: TGCGCCAGCAGCTTGGGGGACAGGTTTGGAGATACGCAGTATTTT.

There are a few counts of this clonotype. In DNA form, the CDR3 reads TGTGCCAGCAGCCCTATCCCCGCGCCCCTCCACTTT. This sequence encodes CASSPIPAPLHF. V and J are TRBV12-3 or TRBV12-4 and TRBJ1-6; D not resolved. CDR3 length equals 12 residues. V was cut by 6 bases and J by 13 bases, with 13 bases left in between.

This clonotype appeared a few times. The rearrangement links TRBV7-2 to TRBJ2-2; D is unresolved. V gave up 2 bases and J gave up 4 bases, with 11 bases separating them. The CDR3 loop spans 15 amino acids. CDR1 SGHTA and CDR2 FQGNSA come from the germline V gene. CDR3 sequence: CASSLFRIGTGELFF. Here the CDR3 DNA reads TGTGCCAGCAGCTTATTTCGCATAGGCACCGGGGAGCTGTTTTTT.

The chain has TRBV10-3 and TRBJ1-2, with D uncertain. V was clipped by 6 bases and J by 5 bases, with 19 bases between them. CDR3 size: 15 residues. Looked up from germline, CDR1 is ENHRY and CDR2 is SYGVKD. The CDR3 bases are TGTGCCATCAGACCGGACGTCTGGGAGAAATATGGCTACACCTTC. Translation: CAIRPDVWEKYGYTF.

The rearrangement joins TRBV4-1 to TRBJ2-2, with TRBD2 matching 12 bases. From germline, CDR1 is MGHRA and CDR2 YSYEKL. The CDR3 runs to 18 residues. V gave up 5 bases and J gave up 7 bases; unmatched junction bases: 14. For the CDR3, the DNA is TGCGCCAGCAGCGGTCTCGGGGCTAGCGGGGGGGCCGGCGGGGAGCTGTTTTTT. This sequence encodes CASSGLGASGGAGGELFF.

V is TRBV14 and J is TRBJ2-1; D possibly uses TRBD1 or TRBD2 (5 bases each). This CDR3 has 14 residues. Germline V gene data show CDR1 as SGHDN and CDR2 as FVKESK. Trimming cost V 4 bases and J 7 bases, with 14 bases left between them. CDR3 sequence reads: CASSRERGENEQFF. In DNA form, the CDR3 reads TGTGCCAGCAGCCGGGAGAGGGGCGAGAATGAGCAGTTCTTC.

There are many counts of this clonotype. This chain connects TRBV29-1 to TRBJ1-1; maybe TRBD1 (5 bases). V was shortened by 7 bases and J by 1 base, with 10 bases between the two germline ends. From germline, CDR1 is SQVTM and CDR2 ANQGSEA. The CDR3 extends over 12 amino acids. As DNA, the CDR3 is TGCAGCGCGAGGGGCCCGAACACTGAAGCTTTCTTT. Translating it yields CSARGPNTEAFF.

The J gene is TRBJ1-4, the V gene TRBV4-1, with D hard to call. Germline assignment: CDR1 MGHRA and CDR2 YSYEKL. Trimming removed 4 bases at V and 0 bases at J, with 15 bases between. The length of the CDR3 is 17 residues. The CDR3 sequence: CASSPFPGTATNEKLFF. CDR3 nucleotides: TGCGCCAGCAGCCCCTTTCCCGGCACGGCAACTAATGAAAAACTGTTTTTT.

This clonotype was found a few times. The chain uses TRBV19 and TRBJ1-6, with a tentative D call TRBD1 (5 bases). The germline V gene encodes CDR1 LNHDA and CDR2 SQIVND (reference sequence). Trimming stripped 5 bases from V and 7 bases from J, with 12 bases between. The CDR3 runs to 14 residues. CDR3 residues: CASSPRQGNSPLHF. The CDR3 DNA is TGTGCCAGTAGTCCGCGGCAGGGAAATTCACCCCTCCACTTT.